This note documents a single T cell receptor (beta chain) sequence. Its antigen is still unknown. Distinct nucleotide sequences in the sample also encode this CDR3. Here immunoSEQ multiplex PCR was the method, and the copy in TCRdb shows in-frame clones only, minus some. Among approximately 94,000 clones listed, over 70% were seen once. No infections or other immune events were documented during collection. This specimen comes from a study of identifying expanded T cells in peripheral blood. Study-wide points: About 1.2 clones differed between technical replicates, versus roughly 16 and 20 over time. Across healthy donors, higher total template counts meant significantly greater roughly 2-week count variance.

Germline CDR1 SGHNT, CDR2 YYREEE (reference sequence). With 0 bases clipped from V and 5 bases from J, the junction kept 15 bases outside the gene matches. The CDR3 runs 18 residues. This chain links TRBV5-4 with TRBJ1-1; TRBD1 agrees at 8 bases. The receptor was isolated from a person aged 18 to 69 in good health. The sequencing input was blood. The chain's CDR3 is CASSLGQGARRGLTEAFF. CDR3 DNA sequence: TGTGCCAGCAGCTTGGGTCAGGGGGCGCGTAGGGGGCTAACTGAAGCTTTCTTT.